This passage covers 8 T cell receptor beta chains from one sample sequenced in a study of T cell clonality in common variable immunodeficiency. TCRdb's copy holds only in-frame clones and misses some; the assay was immunoSEQ multiplex PCR. The sample shows around 45,000 clones, none of them appearing just once. Material for sequencing was peripheral blood mononuclear cells. The source of these receptors is a person aged 18 to 75 in good health.

There are many counts of this clone. The CDR3 spells CSARGTANTGELFF. Incomplete CDR3 DNA: TGCAGTGCTAGAGGGACAGCGAACACCGGGGAG. The chain couples TRBV20-1 to TRBJ2-2, with D tentatively TRBD1 (6 bases). The read comes to an end 3 residues before the CDR3 does, leaving the germline J gene to fill in the end. V was shortened by 1 base and J by 0 bases, with 6 bases between the two germline ends. There are 14 residues in the CDR3. Germline CDR1 and CDR2: DFQATT and SNEGSKA (reference sequence).

There are many counts of this clone. The CDR3 extends 3 residues past the end of the read, so its final part is completed from the germline J gene. The rearrangement uses TRBV29-1 and TRBJ1-2; D perhaps matches TRBD1 (6 bases). The germline V gene has CDR1 SQVTM and CDR2 ANQGSEA. The CDR3 length is 15 residues. Trimming shortened V by 0 bases and J by 0 bases, and 11 bases separated the two germline ends. The CDR3 loop is CSVEEGYRANYGYTF. Incomplete CDR3 DNA: TGCAGCGTTGAAGAAGGGTACAGGGCTAACTATGGC.

This clone was seen at least ten times. The read halts 3 residues ahead of the CDR3 end, with the missing end drawn from the germline J gene. V and J are TRBV18 and TRBJ1-2; 9 positions match TRBD1. Germline CDR1 reads KGHSH; CDR2 reads LQKENI. This CDR3 is 17 amino acids long. V dropped 3 bases and J dropped 6; count of bases not matched to a gene: 14. CDR3: CASSPLGQGVFVDGYTF. CDR3 bases read: TGTGCCAGCTCACCCCTGGGACAGGGCGTATTTGTCGATGGC. The full variable domain, in which reference TRBV18 and TRBJ1-2 provide the parts outside the CDR3, is NAGVMQNPRHLVRRRGQEARLRCSPMKGHSHVYWYRQLPEEGLKFMVYLQKENIIDESGMPKERFSAEFPKEGPSILRIQQVVRGDSAAYFCASSPLGQGVFVDGYTFGSGTRLTVV.

A note on this clone: Read sequence stops 3 residues before the CDR3 end, and the germline J gene provides the missing end. V is TRBV7-3 and J is TRBJ2-6; a possible D gene is TRBD2 (5 bases). Germline V lookup: CDR1 SGHTA, CDR2 FQGTGA. CDR3 length: 17 amino acids. V gave up 1 base and J gave up 4 bases, with 14 bases separating them. Here the CDR3 reads CASSLRDTGKGANVLTF. CDR3 bases read: TGTGCCAGCAGCTTAAGAGATACGGGGAAAGGGGCCAACGTC.

This clone was observed many times. The DNA ends 3 residues before the CDR3 does, and the rest of the CDR3 is filled in from the germline J gene. This chain connects TRBV2 to TRBJ2-1; 8 nucleotides agree with TRBD1. The germline gives CDR1 SNHLY, CDR2 FYNNEI. V lost 5 bases and J lost 5; bases outside the gene matches: 5. CDR3 size: 14 residues. The CDR3 region is CASSTDRADNEQFF. The DNA read from the CDR3 is TGTGCCAGCAGTACGGACAGGGCCGACAATGAG.

This clone showed up many times. Read sequence stops 3 residues before the CDR3 end, and the germline J gene provides the missing end. This sequence joins TRBV6-4 and TRBJ2-2, with 7 bases matching TRBD2. Germline assignment: CDR1 MRHNA and CDR2 SNTAGT. The CDR3 has 14 amino acids. Trimming removed 7 bases from V and 3 bases from J; junction bases left unmatched: 5. CDR3: CASKTSSDTGELFF. The CDR3 bases that were read are TGTGCCAGCAAGACTAGCTCGGACACCGGGGAG.

At least ten counts were recorded for this clone. The CDR3 extends 3 residues past the end of the read, so its final part is completed from the germline J gene. The genes are TRBV30 and TRBJ2-7, with D perhaps matching TRBD2 (6 bases). Trimming took 1 base from V and 0 from J, leaving 10 bases between them. The CDR3 spans 14 residues. CDR1 and CDR2 (germline): GTSNPN, SVGIG (reference sequence). CDR3 DNA (partial): TGTGCCTGGAGTGCGAGCGGGCCCTCCTACGAG. Translation: CAWSASGPSYE. The whole CDR3 protein is CAWSASGPSYEQYF.

This clone was observed at least ten times. The read finishes 3 residues shy of the CDR3 end, and the germline J gene is used to complete it. This chain joins TRBV20-1 and TRBJ1-2, with 9 bases lining up with TRBD1. Germline CDR1 reads DFQATT; CDR2 reads SNEGSKA (reference sequence). The J segment lost 3 bases and the V segment lost 3 bases, leaving 17 bases of the junction unmatched. The length of the CDR3 is 18 residues. The CDR3 DNA, read in part, is TGCAGTGCTAGCCTCTCGCCGGGACAGGGAGGAGGTTACTATGGC. This translates into CSASLSPGQGGGYYG. The whole CDR3 is CSASLSPGQGGGYYGYTF.